This T cell receptor (beta chain) emerged from a study of cytomegalovirus exposure and HLA in healthy donors. The overall study: As released early, the data held 70 million to 95 million unique TCRs from HLA-typed donors. General study points: A link between a missense DCLRE1C variant and TCR beta V- and J-gene trimming emerged from a later analysis. Altogether, 150 to 200 TCR beta chains were recorded as cytomegalovirus-associated. CMV antigen specificity of a few CMV-associated chains was confirmed in vitro.

As to this clone: Its antigen is as yet unknown.

Germline V gives CDR1 LNHDA, CDR2 SQIVND (reference sequence). V was cut by 2 bases and J by 1 base, with 11 bases left in between. This CDR3 region has 15 residues. Vbeta (60) and Jbeta (13) primers were used in the PCR. Assay: immunoSEQ multiplex PCR; the TCRdb copy retains only in-frame clones and omits some. This sample yields 150,000 to 200,000 clones, of which around nine tenths are seen a single time; approximately 1.7% belongs to the top ten. V and J are TRBV19 and TRBJ1-1; D call uncertain. This TCR was sampled from a woman under 30 in good health and CMV-seronegative. The sequencing input was PBMCs. CDR3 sequence (DNA): TGTGCCAGTAGTATATTGCGCAGGCAGAACACTGAAGCTTTCTTT. Its protein is CASSILRRQNTEAFF. The full variable domain, with the rest looked up from reference TRBV19 and TRBJ1-1, is DGGITQSPKYLFRKEGQNVTLSCEQNLNHDAMYWYRQDPGQGLRLIYYSQIVNDFQKGDIAEGYSVSREKKESFPLTVTSAQKNPTAFYLCASSILRRQNTEAFFGQGTRLTVV.